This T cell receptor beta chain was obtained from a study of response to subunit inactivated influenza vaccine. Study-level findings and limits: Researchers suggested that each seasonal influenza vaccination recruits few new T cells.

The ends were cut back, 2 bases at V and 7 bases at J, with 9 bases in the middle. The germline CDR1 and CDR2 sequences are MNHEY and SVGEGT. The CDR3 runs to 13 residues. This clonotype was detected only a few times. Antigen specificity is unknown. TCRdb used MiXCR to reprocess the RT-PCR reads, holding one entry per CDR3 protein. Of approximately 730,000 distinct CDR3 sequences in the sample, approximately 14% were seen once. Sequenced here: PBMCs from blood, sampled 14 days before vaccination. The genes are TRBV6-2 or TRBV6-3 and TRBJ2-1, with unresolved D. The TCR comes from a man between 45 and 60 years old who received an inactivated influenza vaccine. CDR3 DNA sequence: TGTGCCAGCAGTTACGGCGGACCAAATGAGCAGTTCTTC. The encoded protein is CASSYGGPNEQFF.